The T cell receptor beta chain described here comes from a study of T cells in tuberculosis. Sorting used thawed, overnight-rested PBMC stained with anti-CD3, a viability dye and GMM-loaded CD1B tetramer. CD1B tetramers were loaded with Rhodococcus equi-derived C32 glucose monomycolate. Sequencing was performed with immunoSEQ multiplex PCR; in TCRdb, only in-frame clones are kept and a portion is missing. Here the sample spans more than 70,000 clones, roughly 88% being singletons. The sequenced material came from CD1b-GMM tetramer-negative cells sorted from PBMCs. This TCR was sampled from an adult woman with latent tuberculosis.

The CDR3 region has the DNA TGTGCCAGCAATAAGGGGATGTTGATCCCGATATTAGGCTACACCTTC. Residues: CASNKGMLIPILGYTF. The chain uses TRBV28 and TRBJ1-2; TRBD1 is a possible D gene (5 bases). This CDR3 has 16 amino acids. Trimming shortened V by 7 bases and J by 8 bases, and 26 bases separated the two germline ends. Per germline, CDR1 MDHEN and CDR2 SYDVKM.